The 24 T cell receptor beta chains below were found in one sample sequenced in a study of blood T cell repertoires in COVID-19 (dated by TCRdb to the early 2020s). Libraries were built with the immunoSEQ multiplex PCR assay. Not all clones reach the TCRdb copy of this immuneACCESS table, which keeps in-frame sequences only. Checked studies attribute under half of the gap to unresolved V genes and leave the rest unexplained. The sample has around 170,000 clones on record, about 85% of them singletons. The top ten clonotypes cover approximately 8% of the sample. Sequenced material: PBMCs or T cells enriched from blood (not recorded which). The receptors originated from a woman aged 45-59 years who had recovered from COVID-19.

The CDR3 is CASSQNHGYTF. CDR3 nucleotide sequence: TGTGCCAGCAGCCAAAATCATGGCTACACCTTC. The chain uses TRBV7-9 and TRBJ1-2, with unresolved D. The CDR3 spans 11 residues. The V end was cut by 5 bases, the J end by 6 bases, with 7 bases between. Per the germline V gene, CDR1 is SEHNR and CDR2 is FQNEAQ (reference sequence). The full variable domain, in which reference TRBV7-9 and TRBJ1-2 provide the parts outside the CDR3, is DTGVSQNPRHKITKRGQNVTFRCDPISEHNRLYWYRQTLGQGPEFLTYFQNEAQLEKSRLLSDRFSAERPKGSFSTLEIQRTEQGDSAMYLCASSQNHGYTFGSGTRLTVV.

The CDR3: CASSAGTDSETQYF. DNA of the CDR3: TGTGCCAGCAGCGCCGGGACAGACTCAGAGACCCAGTACTTC. The chain is built from TRBV5-6 and TRBJ2-5, with 7 bases lining up with TRBD1. Germline CDR1 SGHDT, CDR2 YYEEEE. V lost 4 bases to trimming and J lost 4 bases; unmatched junction nucleotides: 7. The CDR3 totals 14 residues.

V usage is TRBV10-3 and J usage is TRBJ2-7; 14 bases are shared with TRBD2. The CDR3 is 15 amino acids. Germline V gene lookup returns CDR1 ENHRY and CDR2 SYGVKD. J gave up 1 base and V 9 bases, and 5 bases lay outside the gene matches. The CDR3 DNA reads TGTGCCATAGGAGGGACTAGCGGGAGATCCTACGAGCAGTACTTC. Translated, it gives CAIGGTSGRSYEQYF.

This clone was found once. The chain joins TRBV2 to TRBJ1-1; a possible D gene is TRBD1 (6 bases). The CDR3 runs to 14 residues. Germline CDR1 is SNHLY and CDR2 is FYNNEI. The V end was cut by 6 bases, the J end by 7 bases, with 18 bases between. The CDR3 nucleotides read TGTGCCAGCAGGTCTCACAGGGATTCGGTTGAAGCTTTCTTT. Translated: CASRSHRDSVEAFF.

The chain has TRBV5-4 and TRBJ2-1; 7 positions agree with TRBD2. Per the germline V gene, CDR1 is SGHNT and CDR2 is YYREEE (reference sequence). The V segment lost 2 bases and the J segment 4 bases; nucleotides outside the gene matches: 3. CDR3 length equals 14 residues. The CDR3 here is CASSFAGVYNEQFF. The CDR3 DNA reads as TGTGCCAGCAGCTTCGCGGGAGTATACAATGAGCAGTTCTTC.

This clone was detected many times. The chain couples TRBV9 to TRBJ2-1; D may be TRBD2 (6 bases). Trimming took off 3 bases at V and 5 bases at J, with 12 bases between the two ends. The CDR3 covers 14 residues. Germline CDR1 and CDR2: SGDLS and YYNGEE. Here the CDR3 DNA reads TGTGCCAGCAGCGCACGGGGAGGTAACAATGAGCAGTTCTTC. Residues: CASSARGGNNEQFF.

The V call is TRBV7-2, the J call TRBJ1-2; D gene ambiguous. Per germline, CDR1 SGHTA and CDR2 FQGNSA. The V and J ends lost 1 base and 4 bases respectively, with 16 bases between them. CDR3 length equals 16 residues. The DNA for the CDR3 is TGTGCCAGCAGCTTAGGATCACCCAGGCTTAGCTATGGCTACACCTTC. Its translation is CASSLGSPRLSYGYTF.

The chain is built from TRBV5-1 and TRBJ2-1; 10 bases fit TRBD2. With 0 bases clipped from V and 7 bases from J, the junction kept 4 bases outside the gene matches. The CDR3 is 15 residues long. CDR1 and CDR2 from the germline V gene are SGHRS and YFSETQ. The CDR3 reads CASSLVLAGVNEQFF. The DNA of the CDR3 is TGCGCCAGCAGCTTGGTGCTAGCGGGGGTAAATGAGCAGTTCTTC.

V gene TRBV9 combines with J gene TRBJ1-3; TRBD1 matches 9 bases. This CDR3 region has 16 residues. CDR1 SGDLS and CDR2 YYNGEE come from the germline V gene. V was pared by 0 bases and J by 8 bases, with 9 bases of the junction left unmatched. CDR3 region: CASSVDQQGAGDTIYF. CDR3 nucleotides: TGTGCCAGCAGCGTAGATCAACAGGGGGCCGGAGACACCATATATTTT.

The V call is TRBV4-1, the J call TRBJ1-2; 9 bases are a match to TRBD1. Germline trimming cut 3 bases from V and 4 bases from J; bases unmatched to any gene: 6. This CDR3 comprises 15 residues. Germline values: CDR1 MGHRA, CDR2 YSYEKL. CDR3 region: CASSQDRGSGYGYTF. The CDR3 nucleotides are TGCGCCAGCAGCCAGGACAGGGGTTCGGGCTATGGCTACACCTTC.

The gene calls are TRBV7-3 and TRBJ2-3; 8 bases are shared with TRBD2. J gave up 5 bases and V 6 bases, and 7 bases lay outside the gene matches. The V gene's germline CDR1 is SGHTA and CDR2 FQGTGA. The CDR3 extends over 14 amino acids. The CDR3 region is CASRSGGSGDTQYF. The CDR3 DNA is TGTGCCAGCAGGAGCGGGGGCTCTGGAGATACGCAGTATTTT.

The CDR3 nucleotides read TGCGCCAGCAGCCCCGGGACTAGCGACCCTGATACGCAGTATTTT. Its protein product is CASSPGTSDPDTQYF. The rearrangement uses TRBV5-1 and TRBJ2-3; 10 nucleotides agree with TRBD2. Germline trimming cut 4 bases from V and 6 bases from J; bases unmatched to any gene: 8. The CDR3 covers 15 residues. Germline loops: CDR1 SGHRS, CDR2 YFSETQ.

CDR3 residues: CASSLGAGVHLTF. CDR3 DNA sequence: TGCGCCAGCAGCTTGGGGGCGGGGGTTCATCTCACCTTC. V and J are TRBV5-1 and TRBJ1-2, with a tentative D call TRBD1 (5 bases). CDR3 length: 13 amino acids. The V end was cut by 0 bases, the J end by 13 bases, with 16 bases between. Germline V gene lookup returns CDR1 SGHRS and CDR2 YFSETQ. Combining the CDR3 with reference TRBV5-1 and TRBJ1-2 gives the whole variable domain KAGVTQTPRYLIKTRGQQVTLSCSPISGHRSVSWYQQTPGQGLQFLFEYFSETQRNKGNFPGRFSGRQFSNSRSEMNVSTLELGDSALYLCASSLGAGVHLTFGSGTRLTVV.

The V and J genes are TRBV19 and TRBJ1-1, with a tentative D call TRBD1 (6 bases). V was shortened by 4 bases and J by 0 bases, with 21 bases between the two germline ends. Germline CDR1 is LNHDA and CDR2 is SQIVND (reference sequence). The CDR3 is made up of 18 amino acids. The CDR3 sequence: CASSRFGRGGKMNTEAFF. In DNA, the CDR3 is TGTGCCAGTAGTAGGTTTGGCAGGGGCGGAAAGATGAACACTGAAGCTTTCTTT.

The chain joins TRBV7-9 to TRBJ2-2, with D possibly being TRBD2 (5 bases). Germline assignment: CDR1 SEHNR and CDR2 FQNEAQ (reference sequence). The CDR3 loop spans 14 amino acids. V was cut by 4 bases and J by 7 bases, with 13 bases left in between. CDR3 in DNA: TGTGCCAGCAGCTACGAGGGCCGGGGCGGGGAGCTGTTTTTT. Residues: CASSYEGRGGELFF.

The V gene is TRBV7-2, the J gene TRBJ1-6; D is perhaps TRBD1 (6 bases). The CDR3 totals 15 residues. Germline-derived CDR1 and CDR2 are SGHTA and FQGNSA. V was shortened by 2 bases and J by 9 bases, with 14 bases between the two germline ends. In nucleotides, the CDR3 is TGTGCCAGCAGCTTACTTGGACAGTCCAGTTCACCCCTCCACTTT. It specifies CASSLLGQSSSPLHF.

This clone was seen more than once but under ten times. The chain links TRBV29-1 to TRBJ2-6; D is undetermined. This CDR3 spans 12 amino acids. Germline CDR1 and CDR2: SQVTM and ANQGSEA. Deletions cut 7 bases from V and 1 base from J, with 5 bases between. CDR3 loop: CSGLSGANVLTF. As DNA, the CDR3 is TGCAGCGGTTTATCTGGGGCCAACGTCCTGACTTTC. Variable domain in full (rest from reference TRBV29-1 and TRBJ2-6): SAVISQKPSRDICQRGTSLTIQCQVDSQVTMMFWYRQQPGQSLTLIATANQGSEATYESGFVIDKFPISRPNLTFSTLTVSNMSPEDSSIYLCSGLSGANVLTFGAGSRLTVL.

The CDR3 DNA sequence: TGTGCCAGCAGCATGGACAGTGTCTATGGCTACACCTTC. Its translation is CASSMDSVYGYTF. V gene TRBV7-9 combines with J gene TRBJ1-2; weak D call: TRBD1 (6 bases). Trimming shortened V by 5 bases and J by 4 bases, and 11 bases separated the two germline ends. The CDR3 runs 13 residues. CDR1 is SEHNR and CDR2 is FQNEAQ in the germline V gene (reference sequence).

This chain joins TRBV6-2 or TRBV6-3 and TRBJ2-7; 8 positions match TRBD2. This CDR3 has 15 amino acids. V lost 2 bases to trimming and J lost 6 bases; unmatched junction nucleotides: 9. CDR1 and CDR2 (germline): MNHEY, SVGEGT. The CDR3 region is CASSYGGPGGREQYF. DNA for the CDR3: TGTGCCAGCAGTTACGGCGGTCCGGGAGGGCGCGAGCAGTACTTC.

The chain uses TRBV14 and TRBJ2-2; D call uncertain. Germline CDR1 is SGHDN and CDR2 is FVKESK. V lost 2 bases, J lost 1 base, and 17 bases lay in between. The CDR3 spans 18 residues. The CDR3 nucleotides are TGTGCCAGCAGCCAACTCCTACCAGACACGCTGAACACCGGGGAGCTGTTTTTT. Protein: CASSQLLPDTLNTGELFF.

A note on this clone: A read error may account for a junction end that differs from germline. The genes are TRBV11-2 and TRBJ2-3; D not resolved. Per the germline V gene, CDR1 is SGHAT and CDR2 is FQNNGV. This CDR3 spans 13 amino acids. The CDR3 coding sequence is TGTGCCAGCAGCGTAGAACTGGTGGATACGCAGTATTTT. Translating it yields CASSVELVDTQYF.

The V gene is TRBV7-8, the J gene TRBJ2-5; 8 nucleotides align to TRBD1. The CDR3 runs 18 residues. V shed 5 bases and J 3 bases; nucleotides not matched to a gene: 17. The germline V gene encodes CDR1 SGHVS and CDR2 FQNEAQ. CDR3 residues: CASSRSYEDGQGKETQYF. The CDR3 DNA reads TGTGCCAGCAGCCGGTCTTACGAGGACGGACAGGGTAAAGAGACCCAGTACTTC.

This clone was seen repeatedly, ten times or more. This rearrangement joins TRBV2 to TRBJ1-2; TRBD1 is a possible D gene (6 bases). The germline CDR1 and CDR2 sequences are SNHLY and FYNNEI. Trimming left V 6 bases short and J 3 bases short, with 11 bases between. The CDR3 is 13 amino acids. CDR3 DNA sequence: TGTGCCAGCAGCGAGGACAGCTACTATGGCTACACCTTC. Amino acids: CASSEDSYYGYTF.

The CDR3 coding sequence is TGTGCCAGCAGTTTCCAGCAGGGAGGGGCCCCCTACGAGCAGTACTTC. Translating it yields CASSFQQGGAPYEQYF. The chain joins TRBV28 to TRBJ2-7; 7 nucleotides match TRBD2. The length of the CDR3 is 16 residues. Germline trimming cut 3 bases from V and 2 bases from J; bases unmatched to any gene: 10. Germline V gives CDR1 MDHEN, CDR2 SYDVKM.